Each of the 14 T cell receptor beta chains below was sequenced from the same sample in a study of human T cells and chemical hapten exposure. As for time point: healthy volunteer bleed at 2 weeks. Extraction yielded total RNA from whole blood (unfractionated). One entry per CDR3 protein, called by TCRdb with MiXCR from the RACE reads. The sample has about 45,000 distinct CDR3 sequences, 4.4% seen once. Specimen: whole blood. All receptors come from a human donor in good health. Some clones in this sample may be carry-over from other donors' samples.

The chain combines TRBV6-5 with TRBJ1-2; D might be TRBD1 (5 bases). Trimming removed 6 bases at V and 0 bases at J, with 8 bases between. CDR1 and CDR2 (germline): MNHEY, SVGAGI. The CDR3 spans 13 residues. This CDR3 is CASRQVANYGYTF. The CDR3 coding sequence is TGTGCCAGCAGACAGGTAGCTAACTATGGCTACACCTTC.

Details on this clonotype: A much larger clonotype is one base distant, so this may be a read error. This chain links TRBV27 with TRBJ1-2, with D perhaps matching TRBD1 (6 bases). The CDR3 length is 15 residues. Looked up from germline, CDR1 is MNHEY and CDR2 is SMNVEV (reference sequence). The CDR3 sequence is CASSPDHAQGYDYTF. CDR3 coding DNA: TGTGCCAGCAGTCCTGATCACGCACAGGGCTATGACTACACCTTC.

This clonotype was found many times. The chain employs TRBV6-6 and TRBJ1-6; D unresolved. Between the trimmed V and J ends, which lost 5 bases and 9 bases, there was a span of 14 bases. The V gene's germline CDR1 is MNHNY and CDR2 SVGAGI (reference sequence). CDR3 length: 14 amino acids. As DNA, the CDR3 is TGTGCCAGCAGTCTCGACCAAGGCCTTTCACCCCTCCACTTT. It specifies CASSLDQGLSPLHF.

This clonotype was found many times. The genes are TRBV5-1 and TRBJ1-4; TRBD1 agrees at 7 bases. Germline V gives CDR1 SGHRS, CDR2 YFSETQ. The V and J ends lost 2 bases and 0 bases, in that order; junction bases with no gene match: 1. The CDR3 has 15 residues. The CDR3 region is CASSFGTATNEKLFF. The CDR3 DNA follows: TGCGCCAGCAGCTTTGGGACAGCAACTAATGAAAAACTGTTTTTT.

This clonotype was seen a handful of times. This chain connects TRBV19 to TRBJ2-2; 9 nucleotides line up with TRBD1. This CDR3 has 16 amino acids. Germline assignment: CDR1 LNHDA and CDR2 SQIVND (reference sequence). Trimming removed 5 bases from V and 1 base from J; junction bases left unmatched: 5. The chain's CDR3 is CASSVQTGGNTGELFF. As DNA, the CDR3 is TGTGCCAGTAGTGTCCAGACAGGGGGGAACACCGGGGAGCTGTTTTTT. Together with reference TRBV19 and TRBJ2-2, the CDR3 gives the full variable domain: DGGITQSPKYLFRKEGQNVTLSCEQNLNHDAMYWYRQDPGQGLRLIYYSQIVNDFQKGDIAEGYSVSREKKESFPLTVTSAQKNPTAFYLCASSVQTGGNTGELFFGEGSRLTVL.

The sample holds a few counts of this clonotype. The V and J genes are TRBV19 and TRBJ1-5; unclear D gene. Germline CDR1 LNHDA, CDR2 SQIVND (reference sequence). The germline V and J ends were trimmed by 10 bases and 2 bases, with 18 bases remaining between them. This CDR3 comprises 15 residues. The CDR3 nucleotides read TGTGCCACCACCCGACGGGCAAACGGCAATCAGCCCCAGCATTTT. It yields the protein CATTRRANGNQPQHF.

The J gene is TRBJ1-2, the V gene TRBV11-1; D possibly corresponds to TRBD1 (6 bases). The CDR3 loop spans 13 amino acids. In germline, CDR1 is SGHAT, CDR2 FQDESV (reference sequence). Trimming shortened V by 3 bases and J by 4 bases, and 9 bases separated the two germline ends. CDR3 in amino acids: CASSLDSSYGYTF. The CDR3 DNA is TGTGCCAGCAGCTTGGACAGTTCCTATGGCTACACCTTC.

The sample holds many counts of this clonotype. The chain links TRBV10-3 to TRBJ1-2; unclear D gene. The CDR3 runs to 13 residues. Per the germline V gene, CDR1 is ENHRY and CDR2 is SYGVKD. V lost 3 bases and J 4 bases, leaving 9 bases between the germline ends. The CDR3 region has the DNA TGTGCCATCAGTGAATCCCTCTCCTATGGCTACACCTTC. Protein: CAISESLSYGYTF.

This clonotype was counted at least ten times. The chain uses TRBV6-5 and TRBJ2-5; 10 nucleotides match TRBD1. V trimming: 6 bases; J trimming: 1 base; junction bases outside the gene matches: 5. The length of the CDR3 is 15 residues. Germline values: CDR1 MNHEY, CDR2 SVGAGI. The CDR3 DNA is TGTGCCAGCAGAGCCGACAGGGGGCTCCAAGAGACCCAGTACTTC. This encodes CASRADRGLQETQYF.

There are many counts of this clonotype. The chain combines TRBV20-1 with TRBJ2-3; 13 nucleotides line up with TRBD2. Germline CDR1 and CDR2: DFQATT and SNEGSKA (reference sequence). This CDR3 spans 15 amino acids. The V segment lost 6 bases and the J segment 12 bases; nucleotides outside the gene matches: 15. CDR3 in DNA: TGCAGTGCCCCTACCGGGACTAGCGGGATTCCCTTTCAGTATTTT. Its protein product is CSAPTGTSGIPFQYF.

This clonotype was seen repeatedly, ten times or more. J is TRBJ1-1 and V is TRBV28, with D unresolved. This CDR3 is built from 11 residues. V gave up 3 bases and J gave up 7 bases, with 6 bases separating them. Germline CDR1 MDHEN, CDR2 SYDVKM. The CDR3, as DNA: TGTGCCAGCAGTTTTCGAGATGAAGCTTTCTTT. Encoded protein: CASSFRDEAFF.

This clonotype was seen only a few times. The chain couples TRBV11-2 to TRBJ1-1, with D tentatively TRBD1 (6 bases). Trimming stripped 3 bases from V and 6 bases from J, with 20 bases between. Germline CDR1 SGHAT, CDR2 FQNNGV. The CDR3 extends over 16 amino acids. The chain's CDR3 is CASSFVGGEFHAEAFF. CDR3 DNA sequence: TGTGCCAGCAGCTTCGTCGGGGGCGAGTTTCACGCTGAAGCTTTCTTT.

This clonotype was seen repeatedly, ten times or more. V usage is TRBV29-1 and J usage is TRBJ2-1; TRBD1 matches at 7 bases. Germline CDR1 SQVTM, CDR2 ANQGSEA. CDR3 length: 11 residues. Trimming at V came to 7 bases and at J to 3 bases, leaving 0 bases not matched to a gene. The CDR3 protein is CSGDSYNEQFF. The CDR3 bases are TGCAGCGGGGACAGCTACAATGAGCAGTTCTTC.

This clonotype was seen at least ten times. The CDR3 DNA is TGTGCCAGCAGCAATCCAGGTCTCAATCAGCCCCAGCATTTT. Encoded protein: CASSNPGLNQPQHF. The J gene is TRBJ1-5, the V gene TRBV28; D is ambiguous. Germline V gives CDR1 MDHEN, CDR2 SYDVKM. CDR3 length: 14 residues. V gave up 6 bases and J gave up 3 bases, with 12 bases separating them.